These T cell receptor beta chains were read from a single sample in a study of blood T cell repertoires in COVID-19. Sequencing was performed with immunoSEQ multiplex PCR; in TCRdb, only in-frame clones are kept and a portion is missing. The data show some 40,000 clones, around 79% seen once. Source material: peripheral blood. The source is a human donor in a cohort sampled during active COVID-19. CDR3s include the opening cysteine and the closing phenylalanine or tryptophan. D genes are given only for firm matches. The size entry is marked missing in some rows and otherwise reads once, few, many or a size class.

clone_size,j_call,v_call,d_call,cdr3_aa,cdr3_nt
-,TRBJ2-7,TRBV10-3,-,CATQGGPGREYEQYF,TGTGCCACCCAGGGAGGCCCGGGACGGGAATACGAGCAGTACTTC
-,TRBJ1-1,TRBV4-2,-,CASSQDGQLNTEAFF,TGTGCCAGCAGCCAAGATGGCCAGTTGAACACTGAAGCTTTCTTT
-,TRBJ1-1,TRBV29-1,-,CSVEDSADTEAFF,TGCAGCGTCGAAGACAGTGCCGACACTGAAGCTTTCTTT
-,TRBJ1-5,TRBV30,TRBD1,CAWDTGTGKHF,TGTGCCTGGGACACCGGGACAGGGAAGCATTTT
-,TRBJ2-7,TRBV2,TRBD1,CASRWEGTGDYEQYF,TGTGCCAGCAGATGGGAGGGGACAGGGGACTACGAGCAGTACTTC
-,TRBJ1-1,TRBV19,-,CASSSFGGHTEAFF,TGTGCCAGTAGTTCCTTCGGGGGGCACACTGAAGCTTTCTTT
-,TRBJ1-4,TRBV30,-,CAWSDSSGDHNEKLFF,TGTGCCTGGAGTGATTCGTCAGGGGACCATAATGAAAAACTGTTTTTT
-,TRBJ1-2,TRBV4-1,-,CASSQAVKGGDYGYTF,TGCGCCAGCAGCCAAGCGGTAAAGGGGGGGGACTATGGCTACACCTTC
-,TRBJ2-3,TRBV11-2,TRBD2,CASSQAASGTHTDTQYF,TGTGCCAGCAGCCAAGCGGCTAGCGGTACTCACACAGATACGCAGTATTTT
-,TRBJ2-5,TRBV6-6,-,CASSSWGGGETQYF,TGTGCCAGCAGTTCCTGGGGGGGCGGGGAGACCCAGTACTTC
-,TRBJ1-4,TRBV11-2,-,CASSFSLGGGEKLFF,TGTGCCAGCAGCTTCAGCCTCGGGGGTGGTGAAAAACTGTTTTTT
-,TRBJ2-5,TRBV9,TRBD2,CASSASGRAKETQYF,TGTGCCAGCAGCGCTAGCGGGAGGGCCAAAGAGACCCAGTACTTC
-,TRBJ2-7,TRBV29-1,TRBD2,CELGLLAVLISYEQYF,TGCGAGCTTGGGCTACTAGCGGTCTTAATCTCCTACGAGCAGTACTTC
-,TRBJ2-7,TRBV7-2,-,CASSSRGSGEQYF,TGTGCCAGCAGCTCAAGGGGATCAGGCGAGCAGTACTTC
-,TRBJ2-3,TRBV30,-,CACGGPGWDTQYF,TGTGCATGTGGCGGGCCCGGGTGGGATACGCAGTATTTT
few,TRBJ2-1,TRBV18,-,CASSPPSAYNEQFF,TGTGCCAGCTCACCACCCTCAGCCTACAATGAGCAGTTCTTC
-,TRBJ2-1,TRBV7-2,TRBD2,CASSLDASGRAREQFF,TGTGCCAGCAGCTTAGACGCTAGCGGGAGGGCAAGAGAGCAGTTCTTC
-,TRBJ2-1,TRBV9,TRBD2,CASSARLRENYNEQFF,TGTGCCAGCAGCGCCCGCTTGCGGGAGAACTACAATGAGCAGTTCTTC
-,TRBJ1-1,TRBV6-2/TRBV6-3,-,CASSGGWNTEAFF,TGTGCCAGCAGTGGCGGGTGGAACACTGAAGCTTTCTTT
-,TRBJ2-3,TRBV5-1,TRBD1,CASSLTGATDTQYF,TGCGCCAGCAGCTTAACAGGGGCCACAGATACGCAGTATTTT
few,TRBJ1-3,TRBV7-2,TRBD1,CASSLRTGNSGNTIYF,TGTGCCAGCAGCTTAAGGACAGGGAACTCTGGAAACACCATATATTTT
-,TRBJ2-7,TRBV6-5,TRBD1,CASSPGTAYEQYF,TGTGCCAGCAGTCCCGGGACAGCGTACGAGCAGTACTTC
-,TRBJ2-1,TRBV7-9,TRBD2,CASSSGLDEYNEQFF,TGTGCCAGCAGCTCGGGACTAGACGAATACAATGAGCAGTTCTTC
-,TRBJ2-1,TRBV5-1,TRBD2,CASSNQGRANEQFF,TGCGCCAGCAGCAACCAAGGGAGGGCCAATGAGCAGTTCTTC
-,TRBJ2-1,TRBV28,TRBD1,CASSLWTGTGNNEQFF,TGTGCCAGCAGTTTATGGACCGGGACAGGGAACAATGAGCAGTTCTTC
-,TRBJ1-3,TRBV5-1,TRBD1,CASSLTTGGGGNTIYF,TGCGCCAGCAGCTTAACGACAGGGGGCGGTGGAAACACCATATATTTT
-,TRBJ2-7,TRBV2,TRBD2,CASSRVGTSAYEQYF,TGTGCCAGCAGTAGGGTGGGGACTAGCGCATACGAGCAGTACTTC
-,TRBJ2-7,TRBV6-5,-,CASSYVEGLDEQYF,TGTGCCAGCAGTTACGTGGAGGGCCTCGACGAGCAGTACTTC
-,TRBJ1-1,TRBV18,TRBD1,CASSPLGQGRTEAFF,TGTGCCAGCTCACCACTGGGACAGGGAAGGACTGAAGCTTTCTTT
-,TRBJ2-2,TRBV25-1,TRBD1,CASSGRGWDRAFGELFF,TGTGCCAGCAGTGGGCGGGGCTGGGACAGGGCATTCGGGGAGCTGTTTTTT
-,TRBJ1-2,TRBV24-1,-,CATSEGDIANYGYTF,TGTGCCACCAGTGAGGGAGACATAGCTAACTATGGCTACACCTTC
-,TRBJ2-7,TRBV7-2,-,CASTVDRTSYEQYF,TGTGCCAGCACCGTTGACAGGACCTCCTACGAGCAGTACTTC
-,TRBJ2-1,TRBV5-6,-,CASSPYGAREDEQFF,TGTGCCAGCAGCCCATACGGGGCCAGGGAGGATGAGCAGTTCTTC
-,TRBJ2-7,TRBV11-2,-,CASSSGRGSKFYEQYF,TGTGCCAGCAGCTCGGGTCGGGGTTCTAAGTTCTACGAGCAGTACTTC
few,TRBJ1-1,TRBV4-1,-,CASRQGLNTEAFF,TGCGCCAGCAGACAGGGATTGAACACTGAAGCTTTCTTT
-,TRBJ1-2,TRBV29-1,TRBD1,CSVDEQGFSTF,TGCAGCGTTGATGAACAGGGGTTTTCCACCTTC
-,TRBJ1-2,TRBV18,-,CASSQSPYSPYGYTF,TGTGCCAGCTCACAATCTCCCTATAGTCCCTATGGCTACACCTTC
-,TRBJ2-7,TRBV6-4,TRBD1,CASSFDRGYEQYF,TGTGCCAGCAGTTTCGACAGGGGATACGAGCAGTACTTC
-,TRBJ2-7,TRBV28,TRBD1,CASTTEGTGVGEQYF,TGTGCCAGCACCACGGAGGGGACAGGGGTAGGGGAGCAGTACTTC
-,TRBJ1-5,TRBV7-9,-,CASSPGALQGPNQPQHF,TGTGCCAGCAGCCCCGGGGCGCTACAGGGTCCAAATCAGCCCCAGCATTTT
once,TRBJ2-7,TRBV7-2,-,CASSMATAYEQYF,TGTGCCAGCAGCATGGCGACAGCCTACGAGCAGTACTTC
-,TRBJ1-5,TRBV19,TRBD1,CASDDRVGQPQHF,TGTGCCAGTGACGACAGGGTGGGCCAGCCCCAGCATTTT
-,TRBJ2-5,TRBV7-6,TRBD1,CASSLILDRGRETQYF,TGTGCCAGCAGCTTGATTCTGGACAGGGGGCGAGAGACCCAGTACTTC
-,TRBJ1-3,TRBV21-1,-,CASRTDRVTYLSSGNTIYF,TGTGCCAGCAGGACTGACAGGGTGACTTACTTATCCTCTGGAAACACCATATATTTT
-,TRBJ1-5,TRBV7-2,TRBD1,CASSLTGGSNQPQHF,TGTGCCAGCAGCTTAACAGGGGGCTCCAATCAGCCCCAGCATTTT
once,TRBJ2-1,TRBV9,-,CASSVGVSSDEQFF,TGTGCCAGCAGCGTAGGTGTCTCCTCAGATGAGCAGTTCTTC
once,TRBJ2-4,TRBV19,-,CASSMQTGTSNIQYF,TGTGCCAGTAGTATGCAAACAGGGACGTCGAACATTCAGTACTTC
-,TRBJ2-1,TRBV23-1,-,CASSQSQGSYNEQFF,TGCGCCAGCAGTCAATCGCAGGGTTCCTACAATGAGCAGTTCTTC
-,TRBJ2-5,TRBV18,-,CASSPTGNEQETQYF,TGTGCCAGCTCACCAACGGGGAACGAACAAGAGACCCAGTACTTC
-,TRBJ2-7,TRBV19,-,CASSSMGAGAYEQYF,TGTGCCAGTAGCAGTATGGGGGCGGGGGCCTACGAGCAGTACTTC
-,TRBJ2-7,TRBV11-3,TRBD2,CASSLREGSSYEQYF,TGTGCCAGCAGCTTACGGGAGGGGAGCTCCTACGAGCAGTACTTC
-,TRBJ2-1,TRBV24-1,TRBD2,CATSDRLAGPSYEQFF,TGTGCCACCAGTGATAGACTAGCGGGGCCCTCCTATGAGCAGTTCTTC
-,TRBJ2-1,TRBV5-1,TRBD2,CASSLAAGGGNEQFF,TGCGCCAGCAGCTTAGCAGCGGGAGGGGGCAATGAGCAGTTCTTC
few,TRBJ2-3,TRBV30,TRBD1,CAWSVGTGRPDTQYF,TGTGCCTGGAGTGTGGGGACAGGAAGACCAGATACGCAGTATTTT
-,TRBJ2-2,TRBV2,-,CASRGLTYTGELFF,TGTGCCAGCAGGGGCCTGACCTACACCGGGGAGCTGTTTTTT
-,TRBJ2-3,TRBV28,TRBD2,CASSGRASGTDTQYF,TGTGCCAGCAGTGGACGGGCTAGCGGGACAGATACGCAGTATTTT
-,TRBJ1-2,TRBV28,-,CVPLTETNNYGYTF,TGCGTGCCATTGACAGAAACGAATAACTATGGCTACACCTTC
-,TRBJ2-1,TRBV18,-,CASSPLGATWTYNEQFF,TGTGCCAGCTCACCATTGGGGGCGACTTGGACCTACAATGAGCAGTTCTTC
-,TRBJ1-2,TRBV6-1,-,CASSEVQGTYGYTF,TGTGCCAGCAGTGAAGTACAGGGAACCTATGGCTACACCTTC